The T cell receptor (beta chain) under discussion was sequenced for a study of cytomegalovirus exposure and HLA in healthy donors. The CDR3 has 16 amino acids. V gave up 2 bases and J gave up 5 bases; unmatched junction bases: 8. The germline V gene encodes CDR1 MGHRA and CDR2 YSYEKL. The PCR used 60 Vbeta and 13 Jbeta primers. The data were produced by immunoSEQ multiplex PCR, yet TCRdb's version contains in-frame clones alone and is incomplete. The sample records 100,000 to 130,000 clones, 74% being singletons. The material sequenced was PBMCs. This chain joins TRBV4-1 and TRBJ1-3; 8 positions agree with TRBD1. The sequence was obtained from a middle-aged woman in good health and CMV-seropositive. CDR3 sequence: CASSQPRQGYRNTIYF. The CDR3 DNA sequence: TGCGCCAGCAGCCAACCCCGACAGGGGTATAGAAACACCATATATTTT.